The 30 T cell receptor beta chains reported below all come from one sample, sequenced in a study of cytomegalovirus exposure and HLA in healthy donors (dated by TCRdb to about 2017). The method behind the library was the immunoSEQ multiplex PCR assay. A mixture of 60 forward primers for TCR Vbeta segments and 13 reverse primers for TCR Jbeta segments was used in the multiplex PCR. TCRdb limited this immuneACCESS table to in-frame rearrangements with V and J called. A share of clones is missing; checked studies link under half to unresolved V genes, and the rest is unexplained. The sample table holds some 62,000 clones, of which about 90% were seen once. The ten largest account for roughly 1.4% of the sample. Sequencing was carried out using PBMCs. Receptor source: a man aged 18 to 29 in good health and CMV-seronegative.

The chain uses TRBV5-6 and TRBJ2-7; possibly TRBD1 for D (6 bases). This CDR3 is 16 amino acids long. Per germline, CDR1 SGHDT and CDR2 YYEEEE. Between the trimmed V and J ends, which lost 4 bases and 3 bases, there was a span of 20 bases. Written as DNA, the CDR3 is TGTGCCAGCAGCCCCGACGTACAGGGAACCTACTACGAGCAGTACTTC. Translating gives CASSPDVQGTYYEQYF.

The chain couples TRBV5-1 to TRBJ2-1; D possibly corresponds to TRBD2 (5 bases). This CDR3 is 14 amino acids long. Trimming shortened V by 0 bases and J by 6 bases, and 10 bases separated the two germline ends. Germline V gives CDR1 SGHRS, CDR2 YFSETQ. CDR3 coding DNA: TGCGCCAGCAGCTTGGGGGCTAGCCCCAATGAGCAGTTCTTC. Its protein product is CASSLGASPNEQFF.

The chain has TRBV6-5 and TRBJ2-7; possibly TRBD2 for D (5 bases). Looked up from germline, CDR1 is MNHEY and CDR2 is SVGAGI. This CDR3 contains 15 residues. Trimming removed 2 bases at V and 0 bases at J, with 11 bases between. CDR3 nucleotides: TGTGCCAGCAGTTACGTCGCGGGTAGCTCCTACGAGCAGTACTTC. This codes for CASSYVAGSSYEQYF.

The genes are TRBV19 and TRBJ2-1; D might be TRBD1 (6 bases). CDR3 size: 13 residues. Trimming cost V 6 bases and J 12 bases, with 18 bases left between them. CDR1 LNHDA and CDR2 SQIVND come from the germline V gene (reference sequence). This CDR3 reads CASRVSVGQRQFF. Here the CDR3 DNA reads TGTGCCAGTAGGGTGTCAGTTGGACAGCGGCAGTTCTTC.

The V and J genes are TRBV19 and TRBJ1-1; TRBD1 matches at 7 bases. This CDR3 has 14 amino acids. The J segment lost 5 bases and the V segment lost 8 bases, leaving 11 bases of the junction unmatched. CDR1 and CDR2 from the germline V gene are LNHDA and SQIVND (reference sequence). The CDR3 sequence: CASPTGSLLTEAFF. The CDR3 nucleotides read TGTGCCAGTCCGACAGGGAGTTTATTGACTGAAGCTTTCTTT.

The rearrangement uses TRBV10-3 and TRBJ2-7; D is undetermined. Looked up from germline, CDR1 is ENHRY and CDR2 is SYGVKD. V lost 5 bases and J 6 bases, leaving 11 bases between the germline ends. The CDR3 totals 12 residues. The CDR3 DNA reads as TGTGCCATCAGTCAGAATGCTTTCGAGCAGTACTTC. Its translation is CAISQNAFEQYF.

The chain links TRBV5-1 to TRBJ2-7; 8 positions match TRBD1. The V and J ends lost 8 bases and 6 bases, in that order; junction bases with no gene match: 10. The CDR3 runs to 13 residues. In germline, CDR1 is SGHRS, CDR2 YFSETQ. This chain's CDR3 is CASNSFGTGEQYF. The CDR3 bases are TGCGCCAGTAACTCCTTCGGGACAGGCGAGCAGTACTTC.

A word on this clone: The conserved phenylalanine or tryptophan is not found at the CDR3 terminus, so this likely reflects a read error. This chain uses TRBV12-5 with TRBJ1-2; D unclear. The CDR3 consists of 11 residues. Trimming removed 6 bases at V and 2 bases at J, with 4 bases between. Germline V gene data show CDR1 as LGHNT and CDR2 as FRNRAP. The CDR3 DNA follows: TGTGCTAGTGGGCACAACTATGGCTACACCCTC. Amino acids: CASGHNYGYTL.

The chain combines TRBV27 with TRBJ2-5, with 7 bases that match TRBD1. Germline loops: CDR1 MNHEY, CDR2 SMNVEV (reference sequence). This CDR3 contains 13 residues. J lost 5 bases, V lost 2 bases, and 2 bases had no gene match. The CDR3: CASSLEGGETQYF. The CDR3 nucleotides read TGTGCCAGCAGTTTAGAAGGGGGCGAGACCCAGTACTTC.

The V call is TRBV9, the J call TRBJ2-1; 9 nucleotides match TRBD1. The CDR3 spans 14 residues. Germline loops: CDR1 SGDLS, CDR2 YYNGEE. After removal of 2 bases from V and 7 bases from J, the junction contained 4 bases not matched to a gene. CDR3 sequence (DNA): TGTGCCAGCAGCGTCGGACAGGGGCTTAATGAGCAGTTCTTC. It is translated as CASSVGQGLNEQFF.

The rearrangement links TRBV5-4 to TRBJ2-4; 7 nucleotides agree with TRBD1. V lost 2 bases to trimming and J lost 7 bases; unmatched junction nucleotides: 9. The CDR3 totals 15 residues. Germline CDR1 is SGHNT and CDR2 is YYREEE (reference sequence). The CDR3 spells CASSFRDSGANIQYF. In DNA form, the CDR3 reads TGTGCCAGCAGCTTCAGGGACAGTGGGGCGAACATTCAGTACTTC.

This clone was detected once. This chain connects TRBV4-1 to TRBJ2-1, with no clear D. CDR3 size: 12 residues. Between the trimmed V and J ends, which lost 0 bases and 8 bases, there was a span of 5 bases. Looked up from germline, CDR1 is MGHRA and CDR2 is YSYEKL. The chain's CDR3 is CASSQEWHEQFF. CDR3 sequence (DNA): TGCGCCAGCAGCCAAGAGTGGCATGAGCAGTTCTTC.

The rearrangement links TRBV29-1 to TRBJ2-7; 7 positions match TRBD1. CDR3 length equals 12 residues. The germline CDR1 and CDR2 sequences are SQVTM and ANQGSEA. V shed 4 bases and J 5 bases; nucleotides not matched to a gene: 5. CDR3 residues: CSVGGQLNEQYF. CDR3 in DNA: TGCAGCGTTGGGGGACAGCTTAACGAGCAGTACTTC.

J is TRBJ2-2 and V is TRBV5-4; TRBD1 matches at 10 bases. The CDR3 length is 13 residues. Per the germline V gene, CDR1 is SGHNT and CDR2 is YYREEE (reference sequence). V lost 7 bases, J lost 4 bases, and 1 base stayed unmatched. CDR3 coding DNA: TGTGCCAGCCGGGACAGGGGCACCGGGGAGCTGTTTTTT. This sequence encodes CASRDRGTGELFF. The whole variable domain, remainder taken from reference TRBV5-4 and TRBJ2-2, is ETGVTQSPTHLIKTRGQQVTLRCSSQSGHNTVSWYQQALGQGPQFIFQYYREEENGRGNFPPRFSGLQFPNYSSELNVNALELDDSALYLCASRDRGTGELFFGEGSRLTVL.

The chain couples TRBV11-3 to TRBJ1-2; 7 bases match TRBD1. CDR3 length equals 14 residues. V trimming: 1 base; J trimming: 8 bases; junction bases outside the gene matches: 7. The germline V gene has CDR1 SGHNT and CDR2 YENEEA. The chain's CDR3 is CASSLGEGAEGYTF. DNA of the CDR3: TGTGCCAGCAGCTTAGGAGAGGGGGCGGAAGGCTACACCTTC.

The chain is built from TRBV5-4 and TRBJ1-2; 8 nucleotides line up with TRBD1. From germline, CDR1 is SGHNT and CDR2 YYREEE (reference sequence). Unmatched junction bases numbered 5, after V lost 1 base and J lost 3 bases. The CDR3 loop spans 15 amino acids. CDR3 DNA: TGTGCCAGCAGCTTGACAGGGGGAAGTGACTATGGCTACACCTTC. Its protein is CASSLTGGSDYGYTF.

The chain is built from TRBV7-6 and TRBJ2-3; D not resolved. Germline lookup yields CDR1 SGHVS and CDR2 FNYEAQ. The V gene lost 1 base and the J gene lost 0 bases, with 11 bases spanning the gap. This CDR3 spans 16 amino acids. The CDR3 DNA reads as TGTGCCAGCAGCTTAGATACGCTAGGTAGCACAGATACGCAGTATTTT. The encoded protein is CASSLDTLGSTDTQYF.

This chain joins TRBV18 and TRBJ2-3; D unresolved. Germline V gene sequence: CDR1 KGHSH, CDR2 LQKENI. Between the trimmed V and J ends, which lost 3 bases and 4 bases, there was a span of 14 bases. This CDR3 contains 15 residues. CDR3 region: CASSPSYFEADTQYF. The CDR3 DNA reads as TGTGCCAGCTCACCCAGCTACTTCGAGGCAGATACGCAGTATTTT.

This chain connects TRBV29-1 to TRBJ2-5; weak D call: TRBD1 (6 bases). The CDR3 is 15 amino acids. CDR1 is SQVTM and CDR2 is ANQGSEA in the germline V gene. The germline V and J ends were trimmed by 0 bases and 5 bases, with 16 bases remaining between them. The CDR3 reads CSVEDLGGLGETQYF. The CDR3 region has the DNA TGCAGCGTTGAAGATCTAGGGGGTCTTGGGGAGACCCAGTACTTC.

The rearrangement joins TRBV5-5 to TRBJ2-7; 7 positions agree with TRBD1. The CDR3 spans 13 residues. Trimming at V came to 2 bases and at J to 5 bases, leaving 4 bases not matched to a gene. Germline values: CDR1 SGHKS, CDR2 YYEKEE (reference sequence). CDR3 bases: TGTGCCAGCAGCTTTTGGCAGGGGGACGAGCAGTACTTC. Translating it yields CASSFWQGDEQYF.

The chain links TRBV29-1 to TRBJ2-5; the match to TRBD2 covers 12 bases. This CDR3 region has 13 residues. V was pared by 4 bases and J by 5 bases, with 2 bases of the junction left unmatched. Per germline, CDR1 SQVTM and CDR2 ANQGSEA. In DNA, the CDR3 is TGCAGCGTTGTTCTAGCGGGGGGGGAGACCCAGTACTTC. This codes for CSVVLAGGETQYF.

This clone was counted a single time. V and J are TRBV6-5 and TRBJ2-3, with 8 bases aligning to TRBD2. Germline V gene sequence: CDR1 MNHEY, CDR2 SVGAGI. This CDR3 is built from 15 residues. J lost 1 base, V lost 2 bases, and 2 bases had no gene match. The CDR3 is CASSYTRGGTDTQYF. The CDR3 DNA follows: TGTGCCAGCAGTTACACGCGGGGGGGCACAGATACGCAGTATTTT.

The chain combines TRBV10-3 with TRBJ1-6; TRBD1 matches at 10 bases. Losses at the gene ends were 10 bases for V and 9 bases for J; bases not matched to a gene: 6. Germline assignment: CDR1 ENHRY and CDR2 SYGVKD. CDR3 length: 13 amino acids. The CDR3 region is CATGQGESSPLHF. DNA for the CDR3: TGTGCCACTGGACAGGGGGAGAGTTCACCCCTCCACTTT.

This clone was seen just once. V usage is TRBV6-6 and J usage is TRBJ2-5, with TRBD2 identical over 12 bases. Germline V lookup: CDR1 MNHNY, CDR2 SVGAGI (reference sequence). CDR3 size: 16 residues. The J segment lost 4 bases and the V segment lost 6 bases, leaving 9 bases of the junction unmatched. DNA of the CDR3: TGTGCCAGCAGCCGGACTAGCGGGGCCCGGGGAGAGACCCAGTACTTC. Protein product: CASSRTSGARGETQYF.

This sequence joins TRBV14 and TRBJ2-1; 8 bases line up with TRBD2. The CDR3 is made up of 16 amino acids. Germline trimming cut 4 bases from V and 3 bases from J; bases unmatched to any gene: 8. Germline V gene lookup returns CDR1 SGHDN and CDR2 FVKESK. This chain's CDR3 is CASSPGAGGYYNEQFF. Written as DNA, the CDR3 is TGTGCCAGCAGCCCCGGGGCGGGGGGTTACTACAATGAGCAGTTCTTC.

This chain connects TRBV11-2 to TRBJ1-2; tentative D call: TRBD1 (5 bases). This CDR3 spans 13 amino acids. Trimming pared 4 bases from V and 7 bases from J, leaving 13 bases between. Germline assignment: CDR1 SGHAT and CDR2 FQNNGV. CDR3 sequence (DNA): TGTGCCAGCAGCTCCAGGGAGGGCGGTGGCTACACCTTC. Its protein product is CASSSREGGGYTF. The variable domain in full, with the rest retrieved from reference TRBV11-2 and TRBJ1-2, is EAGVAQSPRYKIIEKRQSVAFWCNPISGHATLYWYQQILGQGPKLLIQFQNNGVVDDSQLPKDRFSAERLKGVDSTLKIQPAKLEDSAVYLCASSSREGGGYTFGSGTRLTVV.

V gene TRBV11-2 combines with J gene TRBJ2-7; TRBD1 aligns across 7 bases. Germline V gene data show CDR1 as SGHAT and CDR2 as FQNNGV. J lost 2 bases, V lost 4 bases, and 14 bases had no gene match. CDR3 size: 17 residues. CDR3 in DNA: TGTGCCAGCAGCTCTATCGTCGGACAGGTAAACCCCTACGAGCAGTACTTC. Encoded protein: CASSSIVGQVNPYEQYF.

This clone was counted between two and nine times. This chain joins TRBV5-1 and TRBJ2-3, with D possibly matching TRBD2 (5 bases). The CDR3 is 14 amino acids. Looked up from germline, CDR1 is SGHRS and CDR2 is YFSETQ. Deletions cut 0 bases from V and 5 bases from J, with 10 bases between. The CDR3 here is CASSLELGGDTQYF. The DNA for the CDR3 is TGCGCCAGCAGCTTGGAGCTAGGAGGAGATACGCAGTATTTT.

Here the CDR3 reads CASSGTSTDTQYF. Written as DNA, the CDR3 is TGTGCCAGCAGCGGCACAAGCACAGATACGCAGTATTTT. The rearrangement joins TRBV5-4 to TRBJ2-3; no clear D gene. Trimming stripped 4 bases from V and 0 bases from J, with 6 bases between. Germline-derived CDR1 and CDR2 are SGHNT and YYREEE (reference sequence). This CDR3 region has 13 residues. Supplemented by reference TRBV5-4 and TRBJ2-3, the full variable domain reads ETGVTQSPTHLIKTRGQQVTLRCSSQSGHNTVSWYQQALGQGPQFIFQYYREEENGRGNFPPRFSGLQFPNYSSELNVNALELDDSALYLCASSGTSTDTQYFGPGTRLTVL.

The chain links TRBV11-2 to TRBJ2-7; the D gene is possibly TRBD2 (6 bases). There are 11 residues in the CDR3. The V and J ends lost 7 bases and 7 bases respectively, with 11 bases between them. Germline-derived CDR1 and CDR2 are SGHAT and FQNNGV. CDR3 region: CASIERGEQYF. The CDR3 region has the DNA TGTGCCAGCATCGAACGGGGGGAGCAGTACTTC.